A selection of T cell receptor beta chains follows, all from one sample in a study of T cell repertoires in cytomegalovirus infection. TCRdb passed the reads through MiXCR, listing each CDR3 protein once. The sample has fewer than 130,000 distinct CDR3 sequences; under 55% are singletons. Antigens for these TCRs are unknown. The sequencing here drew on CD8+ T cells from cultured PBMCs, taken from culture after CMV antigen stimulation. The receptors originated from a human donor in good health (CMV status not recorded). Some clones in this sample may be carry-over from other donors' samples. The CDR3 runs from the conserved cysteine through the conserved F or W. A D gene is named only where the DNA matches it firmly. Expanded clones are given a class, and other clones once, few, many or no size at all.

-,TRBV9,TRBJ2-7,TRBD2,CASSDPGLAGGPYEQYF,TGTGCCAGCAGCGATCCGGGACTAGCGGGGGGGCCTTACGAGCAGTACTTC
few,TRBV7-2,TRBJ1-1,-,CASSVGSSNTEAFF,TGTGCCAGCAGCGTCGGGAGTTCGAACACTGAAGCTTTCTTT
once,TRBV7-6,TRBJ2-1,TRBD2,CASSSGGGPGNEQFF,TGTGCCAGCAGCTCCGGGGGGGGGCCGGGCAATGAGCAGTTCTTC
-,TRBV2,TRBJ1-2,-,CASKGRRFDYTF,TGTGCCAGCAAGGGTAGGCGATTCGACTACACCTTC
many,TRBV5-4,TRBJ1-1,-,CASSFEATNTEAFF,TGTGCCAGCAGCTTTGAAGCCACCAACACTGAAGCTTTCTTT
few,TRBV7-2,TRBJ2-7,TRBD2,CASSLLGLASHYEQYF,TGTGCCAGCAGCTTACTCGGACTAGCGTCCCACTACGAGCAGTACTTC
few,TRBV11-3,TRBJ1-1,-,CASSLDHGGGTEAFF,TGTGCCAGCAGCTTAGATCATGGGGGGGGTACTGAAGCTTTCTTT
-,TRBV4-1,TRBJ2-7,-,CASSQVGAKGYEQYF,TGCGCCAGCAGCCAAGTGGGCGCCAAGGGGTACGAGCAGTACTTC
-,TRBV7-2,TRBJ2-3,TRBD2,CASSLEASGGPTDTQYF,TGTGCCAGCAGCTTAGAAGCTAGCGGGGGGCCCACAGATACGCAGTATTTT
-,TRBV6-6,TRBJ2-3,TRBD2,CASSNSGGAVATQYF,TGTGCCAGCAGTAATAGCGGGGGGGCCGTAGCTACGCAGTATTTT
-,TRBV6-6,TRBJ1-2,-,CASSYSWIDSANYGYTF,TGTGCCAGCAGTTACTCGTGGATAGATTCAGCTAACTATGGCTACACCTTC
many,TRBV11-3,TRBJ2-3,-,CASSPGLQGPSTDTQYF,TGTGCCAGCAGCCCCGGGCTACAGGGTCCTAGCACAGATACGCAGTATTTT
-,TRBV10-3,TRBJ2-7,TRBD1,CAPGTGGSHEQYF,TGTGCCCCCGGGACAGGGGGTTCCCACGAGCAGTACTTC
-,TRBV19,TRBJ2-1,-,CASSQFSGDEQFF,TGTGCCAGTAGCCAATTTAGCGGAGACGAGCAGTTCTTC
-,TRBV19,TRBJ1-1,-,CASSPMGYSRTEAFF,TGTGCCAGTAGTCCCATGGGATATTCTAGGACTGAAGCTTTCTTT
-,TRBV15,TRBJ2-1,TRBD2,CATSSSGTPNEQFF,TGTGCCACCAGCAGTAGCGGGACTCCTAATGAGCAGTTCTTC
few,TRBV7-9,TRBJ1-1,TRBD1,CASSEQGAEAFF,TGTGCCAGCAGCGAGCAGGGGGCTGAAGCTTTCTTT
few,TRBV11-2,TRBJ2-3,-,CASSPRGTSLTDTQYF,TGTGCCAGCAGCCCAAGGGGGACTTCCCTAACAGATACGCAGTATTTT
-,TRBV20-1,TRBJ2-6,-,CSADRSSGANVLTF,TGCAGTGCTGACCGGAGCTCTGGGGCCAACGTCCTGACTTTC
few,TRBV7-2,TRBJ2-7,-,CASSFFGEQYF,TGTGCCAGCAGCTTTTTTGGCGAGCAGTACTTC
few,TRBV4-1,TRBJ2-2,TRBD1,CASSQATGVRNTGELFF,TGCGCCAGCAGCCAAGCCACAGGGGTCCGGAACACCGGGGAGCTGTTTTTT
few,TRBV7-6,TRBJ1-1,-,CASSQGGTEAFF,TGTGCCAGCAGTCAAGGGGGCACTGAAGCTTTCTTT
few,TRBV7-6,TRBJ2-3,TRBD2,CASSLVPLAGGTDTQYF,TGTGCCAGCAGCTTAGTCCCACTAGCGGGGGGTACAGATACGCAGTATTTT
-,TRBV28,TRBJ2-5,-,CASSLLGGRETQYF,TGTGCCAGCAGTTTATTGGGGGGCAGAGAGACCCAGTACTTC
few,TRBV7-9,TRBJ2-1,TRBD2,CASSPVPGTSPNEQFF,TGTGCCAGCAGCCCAGTGCCCGGGACTAGTCCGAATGAGCAGTTCTTC